Listed below are T cell receptor beta chains from one sample, sequenced in a study of immune evolution from preneoplasia to lung adenocarcinoma. This table comes from immunoSEQ multiplex PCR, and its TCRdb copy is limited to in-frame clones, with some not included. The sample lists several thousand clones; roughly 80% were seen once. The specimen sequenced was FFPE adjacent normal lung tissue. The source of these receptors is a person aged 55-80 years with lung adenocarcinoma. Both conserved end residues are part of each CDR3. A D gene is named only where the DNA matches it firmly. Size values are once, few and many counts, or a class for expanded clones, and some rows have none.

v_gene,j_gene,d_gene,abundance,CDR3nt,CDR3aa
TRBV9,TRBJ2-7,NA,NA,TGTGCCAGCAGCCTCCTCGAGTACAGCAACGAGCAGTACTTC,CASSLLEYSNEQYF
TRBV4-1,TRBJ2-7,TRBD1,NA,TGCGCCAGCAGCCAAGATCGGGACAGAGACGAGCAGTACTTC,CASSQDRDRDEQYF
TRBV5-1,TRBJ1-2,TRBD1,NA,TGCGCCAGCAGCCCGCTGGGACAGGGGAATGGCTACACCTTC,CASSPLGQGNGYTF
TRBV6-4,TRBJ2-1,NA,NA,TGTGCCAGCAGTGACTCGTACGGGACATCTTCCTACAATGAGCAGTTCTTC,CASSDSYGTSSYNEQFF
TRBV5-1,TRBJ2-3,TRBD2,NA,TGCGCCAGCACGGGGGGAGTAGCGGAAAGCACAGATACGCAGTATTTT,CASTGGVAESTDTQYF
TRBV28,TRBJ2-7,TRBD1,NA,TGTGCCAGCAGTCCCGGGACAGGGGGATTCGACGAGCAGTACTTC,CASSPGTGGFDEQYF
TRBV30,TRBJ2-3,NA,NA,TGTGCCTGGAGCGGAGGATACACAGATACGCAGTATTTT,CAWSGGYTDTQYF
TRBV6-6,TRBJ2-6,NA,NA,TGTGCCAGCATCCTAGGGGCCCCCTCTGGGGCCAACGTCCTGACTTTC,CASILGAPSGANVLTF
TRBV19,TRBJ1-5,NA,large,TGTGCCAGTAAAGATGCGGGAAACAATCAGCCCCAGCATTTT,CASKDAGNNQPQHF
TRBV18,TRBJ2-1,TRBD1,NA,TGTGCCAGCTCACCACTTCCAGGGGGCACTTTGTACAATGAGCAGTTCTTC,CASSPLPGGTLYNEQFF
TRBV10-2,TRBJ2-2,NA,NA,TGCGCCAGCAGCGGCGGGCCTAACACCGGGGAGCTGTTTTTT,CASSGGPNTGELFF
TRBV28,TRBJ2-7,NA,NA,TGTGCCAGCAGTTTATCTCGGGGAACCTACGAGCAGTACTTC,CASSLSRGTYEQYF
TRBV28,TRBJ1-2,TRBD1,NA,TGTGCCAGCAGTTTATTGGACAGGGTAAACTATGGCTACACCTTC,CASSLLDRVNYGYTF
TRBV19,TRBJ2-1,TRBD2,NA,TGTGCCAGTAGTCCACGACTAGCGGGAGGGATCCGCAATGAGCAGTTCTTC,CASSPRLAGGIRNEQFF
TRBV6-5,TRBJ1-2,TRBD1,NA,TGTGCCAGTGGGCGGGGGACAGGGTATAACTATGGCTACACCTTC,CASGRGTGYNYGYTF
TRBV7-7,TRBJ2-2,NA,NA,TGTGCTAGCAGCTTAGGGGGGTCCGGGGAGCTGTTTTTT,CASSLGGSGELFF
TRBV6-1,TRBJ2-3,TRBD1,NA,TGTGCCAGCAGTGAAGCGGAGGACAGGGGTGGAGATACGCAGTATTTT,CASSEAEDRGGDTQYF
TRBV4-1,TRBJ1-3,TRBD1,NA,TGCGCCAGCAGCCAAACAGTCCCGGGACAGGGGAGATCTGGAAACACCATATATTTT,CASSQTVPGQGRSGNTIYF
TRBV7-9,TRBJ2-7,TRBD1,NA,TGTGCCAGCAGCTTCACCGGGACAGGGGCCGGCGAGCAGTACTTC,CASSFTGTGAGEQYF
TRBV5-1,TRBJ2-5,TRBD2,NA,TGCGCCAGCACCCCGGGGGGTGAGCAAGAGACCCAGTACTTC,CASTPGGEQETQYF
TRBV5-6,TRBJ2-5,NA,few,TGTGCCAGCAGCTGGCTGAGCGGCGACGGGGACCAAGAGACCCAGTACTTC,CASSWLSGDGDQETQYF
TRBV9,TRBJ2-1,NA,NA,TGTGCCAGCAGCGTAGGGGATAATGAGCAGTTCTTC,CASSVGDNEQFF
TRBV29-1,TRBJ2-5,NA,NA,TGCAGCGTTGAACCGGTGGGGGAGACCCAGTACTTC,CSVEPVGETQYF
TRBV27,TRBJ2-2,TRBD2,NA,TGTGCCAGCAGTCCCGAACCTAGCGGAAGGAACACCGGGGAGCTGTTTTTT,CASSPEPSGRNTGELFF
TRBV7-9,TRBJ2-5,TRBD2,NA,TGTGCCAGCAGCTTAGAGGCGGGAGCTTGGGAGACCCAGTACTTC,CASSLEAGAWETQYF
TRBV6-1,TRBJ1-4,TRBD1,NA,TGTGCCAGCAGTGACGAGGGGGCGGCGAACGATGAAAAACTGTTTTTT,CASSDEGAANDEKLFF
TRBV4-2,TRBJ2-1,TRBD2,once,TGTGCCAGCAGCCAAGATCTAGCGGGAGGCCTTTATTTCTACAATGAGCAGTTCTTC,CASSQDLAGGLYFYNEQFF
TRBV18,TRBJ2-5,NA,NA,TGTGCCAGCTCACCACCGGCCGGGGTCGGTGAGACCCAGTACTTC,CASSPPAGVGETQYF
TRBV13,TRBJ2-5,NA,NA,TGTGCCAGCAGCTTGGACATCAGGGAGACCCAGTACTTC,CASSLDIRETQYF
TRBV13,TRBJ2-3,NA,NA,TGTGCCAGCAGCTTAAAACACACAGATACGCAGTATTTT,CASSLKHTDTQYF
TRBV27,TRBJ1-2,TRBD1,NA,TGTGCCAGCAGCTTTACAGGGGGGAATGGCTACACCTTC,CASSFTGGNGYTF
TRBV6-5,TRBJ2-5,NA,once,TGTGCCAGCAGTTGGCGGGAACAAGAGACCCAGTACTTC,CASSWREQETQYF
TRBV9,TRBJ1-3,NA,NA,TGTGCCAGCAGCGTAGCTATCGGGGGGACCTCTGGAAACACCATATATTTT,CASSVAIGGTSGNTIYF
TRBV6-5,TRBJ1-1,NA,NA,TGTGCCAGCAGTTATCAGGGAGGTGAAGCTTTCTTT,CASSYQGGEAFF
TRBV2,TRBJ2-7,NA,NA,TGTGCCAGCGCGGGCTCCTACGAGCAGTACTTC,CASAGSYEQYF
TRBV5-1,TRBJ1-1,TRBD1,NA,TGCGCCAGCAGCTCCGGGACAGGGGACACTGAAGCTTTCTTT,CASSSGTGDTEAFF
TRBV7-9,TRBJ1-1,NA,NA,TGTGCCAGCAGCTTATTGGGTGATGGGACTGAAGCTTTCTTT,CASSLLGDGTEAFF
TRBV5-1,TRBJ2-1,TRBD1,NA,TGCGCCAGCAGCCCAGGGACAGTCAATGAGCAGTTCTTC,CASSPGTVNEQFF
TRBV30,TRBJ1-2,NA,NA,TGTGCCTGGAGTGTCAGTGCGGGCTATGGCTACACCTTC,CAWSVSAGYGYTF
TRBV18,TRBJ2-2,NA,NA,TGTGCCAGCTCCTTCGGCGAAACGAACACCGGGGAGCTGTTTTTT,CASSFGETNTGELFF
TRBV2,TRBJ2-5,TRBD1,medium-sized,TGTGCCAGCAGTGTTGGGACAGGGGAGCGGACCCAGTACTTC,CASSVGTGERTQYF
TRBV7-2,TRBJ2-7,TRBD2,NA,TGTGCCAGCAGCTTAAGTAGCGGGAGGGGGGGATACGAGCAGTACTTC,CASSLSSGRGGYEQYF
TRBV9,TRBJ2-3,TRBD1,NA,TGTGCCAGCAGCGTAGCGCAGGGGGCAGATACGCAGTATTTT,CASSVAQGADTQYF